Presented here are 9 T cell receptor beta chains from one specimen sequenced in a study of shared clonotypes between healthy human individuals. Method: immunoSEQ multiplex PCR; TCRdb's copy keeps in-frame clones and lacks some. The sample consists of roughly 100,000 clones, 67% of them appearing once. What was sequenced was memory CD8+ T cells sorted from blood. Subset: CD45RO+ cells pooled with CCR7-negative TemRA cells. The receptors were sampled from a woman aged 25 to 45 in good health.

The chain has TRBV9 and TRBJ2-2; D uncertain. CDR1 SGDLS and CDR2 YYNGEE come from the germline V gene. The ends were cut back, 1 base at V and 5 bases at J, with 9 bases in the middle. The CDR3 contains 14 residues. Written as DNA, the CDR3 is TGTGCCAGCAGCGTAAGCCACGGAACCGGGGAGCTGTTTTTT. Its translation: CASSVSHGTGELFF.

The chain employs TRBV27 and TRBJ2-3, with 8 bases lining up with TRBD1. Germline values: CDR1 MNHEY, CDR2 SMNVEV (reference sequence). This CDR3 has 15 amino acids. Trimming cost V 3 bases and J 3 bases; bases outside gene matches: 5. CDR3 sequence: CASSLRGQVTDTQYF. CDR3 bases: TGTGCCAGCAGTTTGCGGGGACAGGTTACAGATACGCAGTATTTT.

This clone occurred a few times. This chain joins TRBV2 and TRBJ2-6; TRBD1 is a possible D gene (5 bases). V lost 2 bases and J 4 bases, leaving 12 bases between the germline ends. The length of the CDR3 is 16 residues. Germline V lookup: CDR1 SNHLY, CDR2 FYNNEI. This CDR3 is CASSEIPGIGANVLTF. The CDR3 DNA follows: TGTGCCAGCAGTGAAATACCAGGGATAGGGGCCAACGTCCTGACTTTC.

This clone was detected ten times or more. The V gene is TRBV10-1, the J gene TRBJ2-3; D is undetermined. The CDR3 spans 15 residues. V was shortened by 2 bases and J by 1 base, with 10 bases between the two germline ends. Germline assignment: CDR1 WNHNN and CDR2 SYGVQD (reference sequence). CDR3 region: CASSESDPGTDTQYF. The CDR3 bases are TGCGCCAGCAGTGAGAGCGACCCGGGCACAGATACGCAGTATTTT.

The rearrangement joins TRBV11-2 to TRBJ2-1; tentatively, D is TRBD1 or TRBD2 (5 bases each). The CDR3 has 15 amino acids. Germline V gives CDR1 SGHAT, CDR2 FQNNGV. V was trimmed by 7 bases and J by 3 bases, leaving 16 bases between them. This chain's CDR3 is CASTVRGDSYNEQFF. CDR3 DNA sequence: TGTGCCAGCACCGTTAGGGGAGATAGCTACAATGAGCAGTTCTTC.

The chain recombines TRBV6-6 with TRBJ2-2, with D perhaps matching TRBD2 (5 bases). CDR1 MNHNY and CDR2 SVGAGI come from the germline V gene (reference sequence). The CDR3 runs to 15 residues. Trimming took off 6 bases at V and 3 bases at J, with 14 bases between the two ends. CDR3 loop: CASRAPRVHTGELFF. CDR3 coding DNA: TGTGCCAGCAGGGCCCCGAGGGTCCACACCGGGGAGCTGTTTTTT.

This clone was seen a handful of times. The chain combines TRBV6-1 with TRBJ1-2, with D unclear. V gave up 4 bases and J gave up 9 bases, with 9 bases separating them. There are 11 residues in the CDR3. The germline CDR1 and CDR2 sequences are MNHNS and SASEGT. Here the CDR3 DNA reads TGTGCCAGCAGTGTAGCGAGTAGCTACACCTTC. It yields the protein CASSVASSYTF.

The rearrangement uses TRBV7-9 and TRBJ2-3, with 8 bases matching TRBD2. Germline V gives CDR1 SEHNR, CDR2 FQNEAQ (reference sequence). The length of the CDR3 is 18 residues. V was clipped by 5 bases and J by 3 bases; unmatched bases: 16. This chain's CDR3 is CASSGVAGGHRSTDTQYF. Written as DNA, the CDR3 is TGTGCCAGCAGCGGAGTCGCGGGAGGCCATCGAAGTACAGATACGCAGTATTTT. The full variable domain, its missing parts supplied by reference TRBV7-9 and TRBJ2-3, is DTGVSQNPRHKITKRGQNVTFRCDPISEHNRLYWYRQTLGQGPEFLTYFQNEAQLEKSRLLSDRFSAERPKGSFSTLEIQRTEQGDSAMYLCASSGVAGGHRSTDTQYFGPGTRLTVL.

J is TRBJ2-6 and V is TRBV14, with D unresolved. Trimming shortened V by 4 bases and J by 0 bases, and 10 bases separated the two germline ends. CDR3 length: 16 residues. Germline values: CDR1 SGHDN, CDR2 FVKESK. The CDR3 protein is CASSLSCCSGANVLTF. The DNA of the CDR3 is TGTGCCAGCAGCCTCAGTTGTTGCTCTGGGGCCAACGTCCTGACTTTC. Variable domain in full (rest from reference TRBV14 and TRBJ2-6): EAGVTQFPSHSVIEKGQTVTLRCDPISGHDNLYWYRRVMGKEIKFLLHFVKESKQDESGMPNNRFLAERTGGTYSTLKVQPAELEDSGVYFCASSLSCCSGANVLTFGAGSRLTVL.